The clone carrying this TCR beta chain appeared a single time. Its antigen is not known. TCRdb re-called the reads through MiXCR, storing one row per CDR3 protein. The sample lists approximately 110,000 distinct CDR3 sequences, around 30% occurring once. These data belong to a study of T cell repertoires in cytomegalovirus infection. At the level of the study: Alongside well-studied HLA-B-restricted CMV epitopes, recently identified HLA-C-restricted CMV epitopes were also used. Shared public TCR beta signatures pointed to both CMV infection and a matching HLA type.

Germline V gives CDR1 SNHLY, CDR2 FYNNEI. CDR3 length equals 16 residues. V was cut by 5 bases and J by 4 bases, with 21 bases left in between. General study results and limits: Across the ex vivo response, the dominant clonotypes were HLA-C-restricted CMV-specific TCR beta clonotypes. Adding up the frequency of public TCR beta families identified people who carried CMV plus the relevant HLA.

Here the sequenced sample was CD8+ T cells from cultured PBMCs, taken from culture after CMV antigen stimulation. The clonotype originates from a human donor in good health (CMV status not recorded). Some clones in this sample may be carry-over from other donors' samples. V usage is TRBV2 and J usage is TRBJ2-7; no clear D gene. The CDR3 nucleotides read TGTGCCAGCAGTACCAACCCAACCCGGACCTCATACGAGCAGTACTTC. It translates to CASSTNPTRTSYEQYF.